The 6 T cell receptor beta chains given below trace back to one sample, sequenced in a study of blood T cell repertoires in COVID-19 (dated by TCRdb to 2019 to 2021). Library preparation employed the immunoSEQ multiplex PCR assay. TCRdb limited this immuneACCESS table to in-frame rearrangements with V and J called. A share of clones is missing; checked studies link under half to unresolved V genes, and the rest is unexplained. Across this sample there are about 250,000 clones, with under 90% seen only once. The ten largest make up 1.5% to 2% of the sample. Sequenced: PBMCs or T cells enriched from blood (not recorded which). All receptors come from a man aged 40-50 years who had recovered from COVID-19.

The V call is TRBV7-2, the J call TRBJ1-2; TRBD1 might be the D (5 bases). Germline V gene data show CDR1 as SGHTA and CDR2 as FQGNSA. V lost 4 bases and J lost 4, with 13 bases in between. The length of the CDR3 is 14 residues. The CDR3 bases are TGTGCCAGCAGCTCAGACAGCACCCGCTATGGCTACACCTTC. It specifies CASSSDSTRYGYTF. Complete variable domain (other parts from reference TRBV7-2 and TRBJ1-2): GAGVSQSPSNKVTEKGKDVELRCDPISGHTALYWYRQSLGQGLEFLIYFQGNSAPDKSGLPSDRFSAERTGGSVSTLTIQRTQQEDSAVYLCASSSDSTRYGYTFGSGTRLTVV.

The chain joins TRBV7-2 to TRBJ2-2; TRBD2 might be the D (5 bases). This CDR3 comprises 16 residues. V was cut by 3 bases and J by 5 bases, with 16 bases left in between. Germline CDR1 is SGHTA and CDR2 is FQGNSA. The CDR3 spells CASSLTLREWTGELFF. The CDR3 DNA reads TGTGCCAGCAGCTTGACTCTTAGGGAGTGGACCGGGGAGCTGTTTTTT.

The chain combines TRBV7-2 with TRBJ2-3, with D possibly being TRBD1 (7 bases). CDR1 and CDR2 (germline): SGHTA, FQGNSA. The V and J ends lost 4 bases and 2 bases respectively, with 16 bases between them. This CDR3 has 16 amino acids. The CDR3 coding sequence is TGTGCCAGCAGCTGGGGGGACAGAGGCTTCACAGATACGCAGTATTTT. Translation gives CASSWGDRGFTDTQYF.

This clone was observed a single time. The chain uses TRBV27 and TRBJ2-5; 8 bases match TRBD1. CDR3 length equals 13 residues. Germline V CDR1 and CDR2: MNHEY, SMNVEV (reference sequence). The V gene end was trimmed by 5 bases and the J gene end by 7 bases; junction bases not matched to a gene: 6. The CDR3 DNA reads TGTGCCAGCAGTCTACAGGGGGGAGGGACCCAGTACTTC. It translates to CASSLQGGGTQYF.

The chain has TRBV4-1 and TRBJ2-6; 14 bases agree with TRBD2. From germline, CDR1 is MGHRA and CDR2 YSYEKL. With 2 bases clipped from V and 2 bases from J, the junction kept 8 bases outside the gene matches. The CDR3 runs to 20 residues. Here the CDR3 DNA reads TGCGCCAGCAGCCAACGACTAGCGGGGGGGCCTATCACTGGGGCCAACGTCCTGACTTTC. Translation gives CASSQRLAGGPITGANVLTF.

The rearrangement joins TRBV7-9 to TRBJ2-5, with 12 nucleotides matching TRBD1. The trim removed 5 bases at V and 4 bases at J, leaving 8 bases unmatched. Germline-derived CDR1 and CDR2 are SEHNR and FQNEAQ (reference sequence). CDR3 length: 16 residues. CDR3 sequence: CASSATGTGGGETQYF. DNA of the CDR3: TGTGCCAGCAGCGCTACCGGGACAGGGGGCGGAGAGACCCAGTACTTC.